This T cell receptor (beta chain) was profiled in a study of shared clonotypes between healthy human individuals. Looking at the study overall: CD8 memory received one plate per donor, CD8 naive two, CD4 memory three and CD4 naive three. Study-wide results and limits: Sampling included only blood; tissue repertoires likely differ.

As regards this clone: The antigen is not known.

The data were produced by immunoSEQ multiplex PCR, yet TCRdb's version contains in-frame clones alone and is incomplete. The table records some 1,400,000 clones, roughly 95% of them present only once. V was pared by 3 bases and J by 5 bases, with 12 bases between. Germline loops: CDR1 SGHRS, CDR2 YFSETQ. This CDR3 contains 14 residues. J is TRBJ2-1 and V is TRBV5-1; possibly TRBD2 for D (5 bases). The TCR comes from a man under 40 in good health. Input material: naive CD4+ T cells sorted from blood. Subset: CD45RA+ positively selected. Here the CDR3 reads CASSSRRSNNEQFF. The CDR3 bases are TGCGCCAGCAGCTCGCGGAGGTCAAACAATGAGCAGTTCTTC.